The 3 T cell receptor beta chains below all came from one sample that was sequenced in a study of cytomegalovirus exposure and HLA in healthy donors. In the PCR, 60 Vbeta and 13 Jbeta primers were used. The assay was immunoSEQ multiplex PCR, and TCRdb's table has in-frame clones only and misses some. The data contain tens of thousands of clones, 72% of them singletons. Sequencing was performed on PBMCs. These receptors were obtained from a woman aged 45-65 years in good health and CMV-seronegative.

The V and J genes are TRBV28 and TRBJ1-2; tentatively, D is TRBD1 (5 bases). There are 14 residues in the CDR3. Germline CDR1 is MDHEN and CDR2 is SYDVKM. V lost 4 bases and J lost 4, with 13 bases in between. CDR3 sequence reads: CASSSPTVPYGYTF. The DNA for the CDR3 is TGTGCCAGCAGTTCTCCGACAGTCCCCTATGGCTACACCTTC.

This clone turned up a few times. V and J are TRBV5-5 and TRBJ2-1; 8 bases are shared with TRBD1. CDR3 size: 16 residues. CDR1 is SGHKS, CDR2 YYEKEE, per germline (reference sequence). The ends lost 6 bases at V and 4 bases at J; junction bases unmatched: 12. DNA of the CDR3: TGTGCCAGCACCAGGTCCGGGACAGGCCCATACAATGAGCAGTTCTTC. Amino acids: CASTRSGTGPYNEQFF.

The chain links TRBV7-2 to TRBJ2-3; TRBD2 matches at 9 bases. Unmatched junction bases numbered 6, after V lost 4 bases and J lost 7 bases. Germline V lookup: CDR1 SGHTA, CDR2 FQGNSA. The CDR3 runs 14 residues. CDR3 in DNA: TGTGCCAGCAGCTCTAATAGCGGGGGAAATACGCAGTATTTT. It yields the protein CASSSNSGGNTQYF.